What follows are 18 T cell receptor beta chains derived from one specimen sequenced in a study of regulatory T cells in long-lasting Graves disease. Time point reported: newly diagnosed GD, antithyroid drugs for less than 3 months. The TCR library used RNA extracted from PBMCs. Both iRepertoire HTBI primers and Arm-PCR of CDR3 regions were used to build the TCR beta libraries. TCRdb fed the multiplex PCR reads into MiXCR, producing one record per CDR3 protein. Of roughly 420,000 distinct CDR3 sequences in the sample, roughly 17% were seen once. Another study also made use of these data, one on T cells in Graves' hyperthyroidism and ophthalmopathy.

The source material was peripheral blood mononuclear cells (PBMCs), sampled at new diagnosis, from a patient treated with antithyroid drugs. The source of these receptors is a woman aged 18-35 years with Graves disease.

A few counts support this clonotype. V gene TRBV5-1 combines with J gene TRBJ2-3, with D perhaps given as TRBD1 or TRBD2 (5 bases each). Trimming took 4 bases from V and 0 from J, leaving 12 bases between them. The CDR3 is 15 residues long. CDR1 is SGHRS, CDR2 YFSETQ, per germline. The CDR3 loop reads CASSPGAHSTDTQYF. CDR3 in DNA: TGCGCCAGCAGCCCCGGGGCACATAGCACAGATACGCAGTATTTT.

The V and J genes are TRBV7-9 and TRBJ2-7, with 9 bases identical to TRBD1. The CDR3 loop spans 13 amino acids. Losses at the gene ends were 4 bases for V and 6 bases for J; bases not matched to a gene: 4. Germline CDR1 is SEHNR and CDR2 is FQNEAQ (reference sequence). For the CDR3, the DNA is TGTGCCAGCAGCTGGGGGGACAGGGCCGAGCAGTACTTC. Translating gives CASSWGDRAEQYF.

This sequence joins TRBV16 and TRBJ2-2, with D possibly TRBD2 on 6 matching bases. V lost 4 bases and J 0 bases, leaving 15 bases between the germline ends. The V gene's germline CDR1 is KGHSY and CDR2 FQNENV. This CDR3 contains 17 residues. CDR3 region: CASSLHHGGTNTGELFF. The CDR3 DNA reads TGTGCCAGCAGCCTCCATCATGGCGGGACGAACACCGGGGAGCTGTTTTTT.

The chain couples TRBV7-2 to TRBJ2-1; tentative D call: TRBD1 (6 bases). Germline CDR1 SGHTA, CDR2 FQGNSA. The CDR3 is made up of 14 amino acids. Trimming took 2 bases from V and 10 from J, leaving 15 bases between them. CDR3 amino acids: CASSLTGPSYEQFF. CDR3 nucleotide sequence: TGTGCCAGCAGCTTAACAGGGCCCTCCTACGAGCAGTTCTTC.

This clonotype was seen many times. The chain joins TRBV5-1 to TRBJ1-1; the D gene is possibly TRBD1 (6 bases). The CDR3 covers 17 residues. Germline V lookup: CDR1 SGHRS, CDR2 YFSETQ. The V end was cut by 4 bases, the J end by 0 bases, with 19 bases between. CDR3 bases: TGCGCCAGCAGCGAGACAGGTGATTATCGGTTGAACACTGAAGCTTTCTTT. This codes for CASSETGDYRLNTEAFF. Based on the CDR3 plus reference TRBV5-1 and TRBJ1-1, the full variable domain is KAGVTQTPRYLIKTRGQQVTLSCSPISGHRSVSWYQQTPGQGLQFLFEYFSETQRNKGNFPGRFSGRQFSNSRSEMNVSTLELGDSALYLCASSETGDYRLNTEAFFGQGTRLTVV.

This clonotype was detected many times. This chain joins TRBV28 and TRBJ2-2; D is perhaps TRBD2 (5 bases). Germline CDR1 MDHEN, CDR2 SYDVKM. The V end lost 3 bases, the J end lost 1 base, and 12 bases lay between the germline ends. The CDR3 consists of 16 residues. CDR3 sequence reads: CASSFPVRENTGELFF. The CDR3 nucleotides are TGTGCCAGCAGTTTCCCCGTGAGGGAGAACACCGGGGAGCTGTTTTTT.

A word on this clonotype: This may be a read error, as it is one base from a much larger clone. The J gene is TRBJ2-1, the V gene TRBV3-1, with D maybe TRBD1 (6 bases). The J call may not be correct, given that the DNA end is closer to TRBJ2-7. Looked up from germline, CDR1 is LGHDT and CDR2 is YNNKEL (reference sequence). The CDR3 loop spans 14 amino acids. CDR3 sequence (DNA): TGTGCCAGCAGCTGGTTGAGTCGGGACAATGAGCAGTACTTC. It is translated as CASSWLSRDNEQYF.

The chain employs TRBV7-9 and TRBJ2-2; D remains ambiguous. Trimming cost V 1 base and J 8 bases, with 11 bases left between them. The CDR3 length is 14 residues. CDR1 and CDR2 (germline): SEHNR, FQNEAQ (reference sequence). The CDR3, as DNA: TGTGCCAGCAGCTTAGTTGTCCCCGGAGGGGAGCTGTTTTTT. Its translation: CASSLVVPGGELFF.

The chain links TRBV20-1 to TRBJ2-1; 7 bases map to TRBD1. Losses at the gene ends were 1 base for V and 3 bases for J; bases not matched to a gene: 3. CDR3 size: 14 residues. Per germline, CDR1 DFQATT and CDR2 SNEGSKA (reference sequence). CDR3 sequence reads: CSARGDRGYNEQFF. The DNA for the CDR3 is TGCAGTGCTAGAGGGGACAGAGGCTACAATGAGCAGTTCTTC.

This clonotype was observed many times. V and J are TRBV2 and TRBJ1-3; D not certain. Germline lookup yields CDR1 SNHLY and CDR2 FYNNEI. Trimming stripped 2 bases from V and 1 base from J, with 3 bases between. This CDR3 is 13 amino acids long. The CDR3 loop reads CASSESSGNTIYF. The CDR3 bases are TGTGCCAGCAGTGAAAGTTCTGGAAACACCATATATTTT.

This clonotype was observed many times. The chain couples TRBV20-1 to TRBJ2-1; 9 nucleotides align to TRBD1. V shed 6 bases and J 8 bases; nucleotides not matched to a gene: 11. The CDR3 spans 14 residues. Germline V lookup: CDR1 DFQATT, CDR2 SNEGSKA (reference sequence). CDR3: CSAVRDREGDEQFF. The DNA of the CDR3 is TGCAGTGCCGTCCGGGACAGGGAAGGGGATGAGCAGTTCTTC.

This chain uses TRBV20-1 with TRBJ2-7, with 7 bases lining up with TRBD2. The CDR3 runs 16 residues. CDR1 DFQATT and CDR2 SNEGSKA come from the germline V gene (reference sequence). V lost 7 bases and J lost 4; bases outside the gene matches: 19. Written as DNA, the CDR3 is TGCAGTGTGCCGAAAGCGCCCAGCGGGAATGTTTACGAGCAGTACTTC. Its protein product is CSVPKAPSGNVYEQYF.

The genes are TRBV20-1 and TRBJ1-3, with D possibly matching TRBD1 (6 bases). Trimming removed 5 bases at V and 2 bases at J, with 13 bases between. The CDR3 sequence is 14 residues long. From germline, CDR1 is DFQATT and CDR2 SNEGSKA (reference sequence). The DNA for the CDR3 is TGCAGTGCTGAGACTGGGACACCTGGAAACACCATATATTTT. Translating it yields CSAETGTPGNTIYF.

This clonotype was detected ten times or more. This chain connects TRBV6-1 to TRBJ1-5, with a possible D match to TRBD1 (6 bases). This CDR3 has 13 residues. From germline, CDR1 is MNHNS and CDR2 SASEGT. V lost 5 bases and J 4 bases, leaving 9 bases between the germline ends. CDR3 nucleotides: TGTGCCAGCAGTCGGCAGGGGAATCAGCCCCAGCATTTT. It specifies CASSRQGNQPQHF.

This clonotype was found many times. The gene calls are TRBV18 and TRBJ2-7, with D perhaps TRBD2 (6 bases). The CDR3 totals 13 residues. V was clipped by 6 bases and J by 5 bases, with 14 bases between them. CDR1 KGHSH and CDR2 LQKENI come from the germline V gene. CDR3 nucleotide sequence: TGTGCCAGCTCTCGGGACTTGAGCGACGAGCAGTACTTC. It translates to CASSRDLSDEQYF.

This clonotype was seen many times. The chain couples TRBV20-1 to TRBJ2-5; D perhaps matches TRBD2 (5 bases). From germline, CDR1 is DFQATT and CDR2 SNEGSKA (reference sequence). V lost 7 bases and J lost 5, with 17 bases in between. The CDR3 is made up of 13 amino acids. In nucleotides, the CDR3 is TGCAGTGAAATAGCGACTGGGCGGGAGACCCAGTACTTC. This translates into CSEIATGRETQYF.

This clonotype has at least ten counts. The V gene is TRBV20-1, the J gene TRBJ1-1, with TRBD1 as a possible D gene (6 bases). The V and J ends lost 4 bases and 11 bases respectively, with 11 bases between them. This CDR3 is built from 10 residues. The germline V gene has CDR1 DFQATT and CDR2 SNEGSKA (reference sequence). The CDR3 sequence is CSAMGGRAFF. As DNA, the CDR3 is TGCAGTGCTATGGGGGGCAGGGCTTTCTTT.

This clonotype came up a few times. The chain carries TRBV3-1 and TRBJ1-1; D might be TRBD1 (6 bases). The length of the CDR3 is 14 residues. The germline V and J ends were trimmed by 2 bases and 1 base, with 8 bases remaining between them. The germline gives CDR1 LGHDT, CDR2 YNNKEL (reference sequence). The CDR3 protein is CASSQRGGNTEAFF. The CDR3 nucleotides are TGTGCCAGCAGCCAAAGGGGGGGGAACACTGAAGCTTTCTTT.